This T cell receptor beta chain is from a study of metastatic and nonmetastatic thyroid tumors. No treatment of any kind had been given to any patient before thyroid surgery. This clone was counted ten times or more. TCRdb ran MiXCR on the PCR reads. The data hold more than 70,000 clones, with roughly 8.6% observed a single time. The CDR3 is 15 amino acids. Germline CDR1 is MNHNS and CDR2 is SASEGT. Trimming took off 6 bases at V and 3 bases at J, with 12 bases between the two ends. J is TRBJ2-6 and V is TRBV6-1, with D tentatively TRBD1 (5 bases). This receptor was taken from a female donor with papillary thyroid cancer or a benign thyroid nodule (not recorded which). Some clones in this sample may be carry-over from other donors' samples. The sequenced sample was blood. In DNA form, the CDR3 reads TGTGCCAGCAGCCCCCCGACAGATGGGGCCAACGTCCTGACTTTC. It translates to CASSPPTDGANVLTF.